These 26 T cell receptor beta chains share one sample of origin, sequenced in a study of T cell responses to AZD1222 COVID-19 vaccine (dated by TCRdb to about 2021). The time point label, read with the paper, signifies: baseline before first vaccination. Libraries were made using the immunoSEQ multiplex PCR assay. Not all clones reach the TCRdb copy of this immuneACCESS table, which keeps in-frame sequences only. Checked studies attribute under half of the gap to unresolved V genes and leave the rest unexplained. The sample table records 100,000 to 130,000 clones; about 90% of these occur just once. Of the sample, around 6.7% is held by the ten largest clones. This specimen was peripheral blood, taken on day 0 of AZD1222 vaccination. These receptors were obtained from an adult in good health.

This rearrangement joins TRBV4-1 to TRBJ2-7, with 8 bases lining up with TRBD1. V shed 4 bases, J shed 1 base, and the junction held 9 bases outside the gene matches. There are 16 residues in the CDR3. Germline V CDR1 and CDR2: MGHRA, YSYEKL. The DNA of the CDR3 is TGCGCCAGCAGCCCAATGACAGGGGCTATATCCTACGAGCAGTACTTC. It specifies CASSPMTGAISYEQYF.

This chain uses TRBV5-4 with TRBJ1-5, with 8 bases fitting TRBD1. The CDR3 is 13 amino acids. Germline V gene sequence: CDR1 SGHNT, CDR2 YYREEE (reference sequence). V lost 5 bases and J lost 7; bases outside the gene matches: 5. The CDR3 bases are TGTGCCAGCAGTGCCGGACAGGGCCAGCCCCAGCATTTT. Amino acid sequence: CASSAGQGQPQHF.

This sequence joins TRBV7-9 and TRBJ2-7; 8 bases agree with TRBD2. V gave up 1 base and J gave up 4 bases; unmatched junction bases: 6. Germline CDR1 is SEHNR and CDR2 is FQNEAQ (reference sequence). The CDR3 runs to 15 residues. The CDR3 spells CASSLGTSGLYEQYF. The CDR3 DNA sequence: TGTGCCAGCAGCTTAGGAACTAGCGGCCTTTACGAGCAGTACTTC.

V gene TRBV30 combines with J gene TRBJ2-7, with 9 bases identical to TRBD1. The CDR3 loop spans 14 amino acids. J was trimmed by 3 bases and V by 5 bases; bases with no gene match: 8. Germline V CDR1 and CDR2: GTSNPN, SVGIG (reference sequence). DNA for the CDR3: TGTGCCTGGGGAGGGGGACAGGGCGGCTACGAGCAGTACTTC. It translates to CAWGGGQGGYEQYF.

The V gene is TRBV29-1, the J gene TRBJ2-5; D is unclear. The ends were cut back, 6 bases at V and 5 bases at J, with 7 bases in the middle. CDR3 length equals 10 residues. The germline V gene has CDR1 SQVTM and CDR2 ANQGSEA. CDR3 in DNA: TGCAGCGTAATGATGGAGACCCAGTACTTC. This codes for CSVMMETQYF.

The chain carries TRBV4-3 and TRBJ2-5, with 8 bases matching TRBD2. This CDR3 contains 17 residues. The germline V gene encodes CDR1 LGHNA and CDR2 YSLEER. J gave up 0 bases and V 1 base, and 7 bases lay outside the gene matches. In DNA, the CDR3 is TGCGCCAGCAGCCAAGTCGGAGGTAGCGGGGACCAAGAGACCCAGTACTTC. Amino acid sequence: CASSQVGGSGDQETQYF.

Only a few counts were recorded for this clone. The chain combines TRBV7-2 with TRBJ2-3; TRBD2 might be the D (5 bases). This CDR3 spans 15 amino acids. Trimming left V 0 bases short and J 5 bases short, with 12 bases between. Per the germline V gene, CDR1 is SGHTA and CDR2 is FQGNSA. CDR3 sequence (DNA): TGTGCCAGCAGCTTAGCGGGAGTTTATGGAGATACGCAGTATTTT. It is translated as CASSLAGVYGDTQYF.

The rearrangement uses TRBV29-1 and TRBJ2-2; TRBD2 matches at 9 bases. V gave up 3 bases and J gave up 2 bases; unmatched junction bases: 4. The CDR3 sequence is 15 residues long. CDR1 and CDR2 from the germline V gene are SQVTM and ANQGSEA. CDR3 sequence (DNA): TGCAGCGTTGAGGTAGCGGGGGATAACACCGGGGAGCTGTTTTTT. Translation gives CSVEVAGDNTGELFF.

V gene TRBV12-5 combines with J gene TRBJ2-3; D perhaps matches TRBD2 (5 bases). This CDR3 region has 14 residues. Trimming shortened V by 4 bases and J by 0 bases, and 8 bases separated the two germline ends. CDR1 LGHNT and CDR2 FRNRAP come from the germline V gene. The CDR3 reads CASGSGLSTDTQYF. CDR3 coding DNA: TGTGCTAGTGGTTCAGGACTGAGCACAGATACGCAGTATTTT.

This clone was counted only a few times. V usage is TRBV3-1 (or the pseudogene TRBV3-2) and J usage is TRBJ2-5, with D possibly matching TRBD2 (7 bases). This CDR3 is 14 amino acids long. Trimming took off 0 bases at V and 5 bases at J, with 10 bases between the two ends. Per the germline V gene, CDR1 is LGHDT and CDR2 is YNNKEL (reference sequence). The CDR3 reads CASSQESGGETQYF. The DNA for the CDR3 is TGTGCCAGCAGCCAAGAATCGGGGGGCGAGACCCAGTACTTC.

The chain has TRBV3-1 (or the pseudogene TRBV3-2) and TRBJ2-1, with 8 bases fitting TRBD1. Losses at the gene ends were 5 bases for V and 7 bases for J; bases not matched to a gene: 7. This CDR3 spans 14 amino acids. Germline V gene lookup returns CDR1 LGHDT and CDR2 YNNKEL (reference sequence). In DNA form, the CDR3 reads TGTGCCAGCAGCTCAAGGACAGGGTTGAATGAGCAGTTCTTC. Translated, it gives CASSSRTGLNEQFF.

This clone was observed a handful of times. Different DNA sequences within this sample yield the same CDR3. The V and J genes are TRBV19 and TRBJ2-7; D might be TRBD1 (5 bases). Trimming cost V 4 bases and J 3 bases, with 7 bases left between them. Germline CDR1 and CDR2: LNHDA and SQIVND (reference sequence). The CDR3 consists of 12 residues. CDR3 DNA: TGTGCCAGTAGTACCCAGGGCTACGAGCAGTACTTC. Amino acids: CASSTQGYEQYF.

J is TRBJ2-5 and V is TRBV5-4; TRBD1 is a possible D gene (6 bases). CDR3 size: 15 residues. The germline V and J ends were trimmed by 4 bases and 3 bases, with 16 bases remaining between them. Germline assignment: CDR1 SGHNT and CDR2 YYREEE (reference sequence). CDR3 in DNA: TGTGCCAGCAGCGCGACTGGACAGCGTAAAGAGACCCAGTACTTC. Protein product: CASSATGQRKETQYF.

V and J are TRBV18 and TRBJ1-6; 7 bases fit TRBD1. The CDR3 spans 15 residues. V trimming: 6 bases; J trimming: 8 bases; junction bases outside the gene matches: 10. In germline, CDR1 is KGHSH, CDR2 LQKENI. In nucleotides, the CDR3 is TGTGCCAGCTCCCCTGACAGGACAGGCGATTCACCCCTCCACTTT. It codes for CASSPDRTGDSPLHF.

The chain links TRBV5-6 to TRBJ1-6; 7 nucleotides match TRBD1. Unmatched junction bases numbered 10, after V lost 5 bases and J lost 8 bases. The germline gives CDR1 SGHDT, CDR2 YYEEEE. This CDR3 comprises 15 residues. DNA of the CDR3: TGTGCCAGCAGTCCCATAGGGGACAGCCATTCACCCCTCCACTTT. Translation: CASSPIGDSHSPLHF. Drawing the rest from reference TRBV5-6 and TRBJ1-6, the complete variable domain is DAGVTQSPTHLIKTRGQQVTLRCSPKSGHDTVSWYQQALGQGPQFIFQYYEEEERQRGNFPDRFSGHQFPNYSSELNVNALLLGDSALYLCASSPIGDSHSPLHFGNGTRLTVT.

This chain links TRBV9 with TRBJ1-2, with a weak D call TRBD1 (5 bases). In germline, CDR1 is SGDLS, CDR2 YYNGEE. This CDR3 region has 15 residues. Between the trimmed V and J ends, which lost 2 bases and 8 bases, there was a span of 19 bases. The CDR3 DNA reads as TGTGCCAGCAGCGTCGCCCCTCGAGTGGGGGACGGCTACACCTTC. Encoded protein: CASSVAPRVGDGYTF. The full variable domain, completed using reference TRBV9 and TRBJ1-2, is DSGVTQTPKHLITATGQRVTLRCSPRSGDLSVYWYQQSLDQGLQFLIQYYNGEERAKGNILERFSAQQFPDLHSELNLSSLELGDSALYFCASSVAPRVGDGYTFGSGTRLTVV.

V usage is TRBV5-4 and J usage is TRBJ2-7; the D call may be TRBD1 or TRBD2 (5 bases each). The length of the CDR3 is 12 residues. Germline V lookup: CDR1 SGHNT, CDR2 YYREEE (reference sequence). The V end lost 3 bases, the J end lost 5 bases, and 9 bases lay between the germline ends. The CDR3 bases are TGTGCCAGCAGCTATGGGACCCACGAGCAGTACTTC. Translating it yields CASSYGTHEQYF.

The chain is built from TRBV3-1 (or the pseudogene TRBV3-2) and TRBJ1-1; no reliable D call. CDR3 length: 12 residues. The V gene's germline CDR1 is LGHDT and CDR2 YNNKEL (reference sequence). V was clipped by 4 bases and J by 7 bases, with 10 bases between them. CDR3 coding DNA: TGTGCCAGCAGCCGAAGAGAGGGTGAAGCTTTCTTT. Translated, it gives CASSRREGEAFF.

The gene calls are TRBV5-1 and TRBJ1-3, with no clear D. The germline CDR1 and CDR2 sequences are SGHRS and YFSETQ. V was pared by 0 bases and J by 0 bases, with 7 bases between. The CDR3 runs to 15 residues. CDR3 sequence (DNA): TGCGCCAGCAGCTTGGGTGTAACCTCTGGAAACACCATATATTTT. Its protein is CASSLGVTSGNTIYF.

This rearrangement joins TRBV29-1 to TRBJ1-5, with 9 bases identical to TRBD1. The V and J ends lost 7 bases and 5 bases, in that order; junction bases with no gene match: 6. The germline V gene has CDR1 SQVTM and CDR2 ANQGSEA. The CDR3 runs to 13 residues. CDR3 in amino acids: CSGAGDRDQPQHF. The CDR3 coding sequence is TGCAGCGGGGCCGGGGACAGGGATCAGCCCCAGCATTTT. Complete variable domain (other parts from reference TRBV29-1 and TRBJ1-5): SAVISQKPSRDICQRGTSLTIQCQVDSQVTMMFWYRQQPGQSLTLIATANQGSEATYESGFVIDKFPISRPNLTFSTLTVSNMSPEDSSIYLCSGAGDRDQPQHFGDGTRLSIL.

This clone has more than one count but fewer than ten. Other DNA sequences in this sample translate to the same CDR3. The V call is TRBV12-3 or TRBV12-4, the J call TRBJ2-7; D call uncertain. The V and J ends lost 3 bases and 3 bases respectively, with 3 bases between them. CDR3 length: 11 amino acids. CDR3 coding DNA: TGTGCCAGCAGTTTCGGCTACGAGCAGTACTTC. Its translation is CASSFGYEQYF.

The chain uses TRBV28 and TRBJ1-5, with 10 positions matching TRBD1. After removal of 4 bases from V and 9 bases from J, the junction contained 9 bases not matched to a gene. CDR3 length: 15 residues. CDR1 and CDR2 from the germline V gene are MDHEN and SYDVKM. This CDR3 is CASSSSGTGEAPQHF. CDR3 nucleotides: TGTGCCAGCAGTTCCTCCGGGACAGGGGAAGCGCCCCAGCATTTT.

The chain employs TRBV4-2 and TRBJ2-2; either TRBD1 or TRBD2 may supply D (6 bases each). Trimming left V 0 bases short and J 1 base short, with 9 bases between. Germline CDR1 reads LGHNA; CDR2 reads YNFKEQ. This CDR3 contains 16 residues. In nucleotides, the CDR3 is TGTGCCAGCAGCCAAGATGGGGGGCGGAACACCGGGGAGCTGTTTTTT. As protein: CASSQDGGRNTGELFF.

This clone was recorded once. The chain joins TRBV7-2 to TRBJ1-1, with D hard to call. The CDR3 extends over 13 amino acids. Germline CDR1 is SGHTA and CDR2 is FQGNSA. V was trimmed by 5 bases and J by 1 base, leaving 8 bases between them. The CDR3 is CASSREENTEAFF. The CDR3 bases are TGTGCCAGCAGCCGAGAGGAGAACACTGAAGCTTTCTTT.

This clone has just a few counts. This chain joins TRBV5-5 and TRBJ2-1; D is uncertain. Germline assignment: CDR1 SGHKS and CDR2 YYEKEE (reference sequence). This CDR3 is 12 amino acids long. Trimming left V 4 bases short and J 7 bases short, with 9 bases between. The CDR3 here is CASSPNGNEQFF. DNA for the CDR3: TGTGCCAGCAGCCCCAATGGAAATGAGCAGTTCTTC.

In its sample, this clone was seen once. The rearrangement joins TRBV5-1 to TRBJ2-7, with TRBD2 matching 10 bases. V trimming: 4 bases; J trimming: 6 bases; junction bases outside the gene matches: 13. Germline CDR1 and CDR2: SGHRS and YFSETQ. The CDR3 extends over 16 amino acids. The CDR3 nucleotides read TGCGCCAGCAGCATAACATCTAGCGGGAGAAGGGCCGAGCAGTACTTC. Translated: CASSITSSGRRAEQYF.